This T cell receptor beta chain came from a study of breast tumors, draining lymph nodes, adjacent tissues. General study points: Tumor TCR diversity was below lymph nodes but above nontumor tissue. Data fit most tumor T cells coming from lymph node, expanding in tumor. Data only fit, rather than demonstrated, lymph node origin of most tumor T cells. Luminal-like breast cancer showed significantly greater tumor-nontumor repertoire similarity than basal-like breast cancer did.

V was cut by 2 bases and J by 9 bases, with 10 bases left in between. The CDR3 loop spans 12 amino acids. Germline V lookup: CDR1 SGHAT, CDR2 FQNNGV. TCRdb called the multiplex PCR reads again in MiXCR, with one record for every CDR3 protein. Of 130,000 or so distinct CDR3 sequences in the sample, 20% to 25% were seen once. Axillary draining lymph nodes of breast cancer patients supplied the node samples. This clonotype was seen ten or more times. Antigen unknown. The chain combines TRBV11-2 with TRBJ1-2; perhaps TRBD1 as D (5 bases). The specimen sequenced was axillary lymph node tissue. The TCR sequence derives from a female donor with breast cancer. Some clones in this sample may be carry-over from other donors' samples. DNA of the CDR3: TGTGCCAGCAGCTTAAATCGACAGAGCTACACCTTC. Its protein is CASSLNRQSYTF.